A single sample gave rise to the 24 T cell receptor beta chains below, sequenced in a study of blood T cell repertoires in COVID-19. Libraries were prepared by immunoSEQ multiplex PCR; TCRdb keeps only in-frame clonotypes and omits some of them. The sample yields 50,000 to 65,000 clones, about 88% seen once. Sequencing was performed on peripheral blood. The receptors were gathered from a man in his 70s with acute or convalescent COVID-19.

J is TRBJ2-3 and V is TRBV5-1, with 9 bases matching TRBD2. Germline lookup yields CDR1 SGHRS and CDR2 YFSETQ. V gave up 1 base and J gave up 1 base; unmatched junction bases: 4. The CDR3 covers 16 residues. The CDR3 loop reads CASSLLVAGGTDTQYF. The CDR3 DNA reads as TGCGCCAGCAGCTTGTTGGTAGCGGGGGGCACAGATACGCAGTATTTT.

Only a few counts were recorded for this clone. This chain links TRBV6-2 or TRBV6-3 with TRBJ1-2, with a weak D call TRBD1 (6 bases). CDR3 size: 13 residues. V was clipped by 2 bases and J by 8 bases, with 12 bases between them. Looked up from germline, CDR1 is MNHEY and CDR2 is SVGEGT. CDR3 region: CASSYRGAKGYTF. CDR3 bases: TGTGCCAGCAGTTACCGGGGGGCGAAAGGCTACACCTTC.

The rearrangement uses TRBV10-3 and TRBJ1-3; 7 bases align to TRBD1. CDR1 is ENHRY and CDR2 is SYGVKD in the germline V gene. This CDR3 has 14 residues. The trim removed 10 bases at V and 2 bases at J, leaving 8 bases unmatched. CDR3 sequence reads: CATYPGTAGNTIYF. DNA of the CDR3: TGTGCCACTTATCCCGGGACAGCTGGAAACACCATATATTTT.

CDR3 in DNA: TGTGCCAGCAGCTTAACGTTAGACAGGGGTGACCATGGCTACACCTTC. Translating gives CASSLTLDRGDHGYTF. The chain uses TRBV7-3 and TRBJ1-2; 8 bases match TRBD1. The CDR3 runs to 16 residues. The J segment lost 6 bases and the V segment lost 0 bases, leaving 9 bases of the junction unmatched. Germline CDR1 reads SGHTA; CDR2 reads FQGTGA.

CDR3 region: CASSQLKQGNYGYTF. The CDR3 coding sequence is TGCGCCAGCAGCCAGCTAAAACAGGGGAACTATGGCTACACCTTC. This sequence joins TRBV4-3 and TRBJ1-2, with TRBD1 matching over 7 bases. The CDR3 sequence is 15 residues long. With V trimmed by 3 bases and J by 2 bases, 6 bases remained unmatched. In germline, CDR1 is LGHNA, CDR2 YSLEER.

The genes are TRBV7-9 and TRBJ1-5; D is unclear. The CDR3 is 14 amino acids. Germline loops: CDR1 SEHNR, CDR2 FQNEAQ (reference sequence). With 5 bases removed from V and 3 bases from J, the gap between germline ends came to 11 bases. The CDR3 here is CASSPTGFNQPQHF. As DNA, the CDR3 is TGTGCCAGCAGCCCGACCGGGTTCAATCAGCCCCAGCATTTT.

V and J are TRBV7-8 and TRBJ2-7, with 9 bases fitting TRBD1. Germline assignment: CDR1 SGHVS and CDR2 FQNEAQ. The ends lost 5 bases at V and 3 bases at J; junction bases unmatched: 11. This CDR3 is built from 16 residues. Here the CDR3 DNA reads TGTGCCAGCAGCACCCCGGGGACAGGGAAACTCTACGAGCAGTACTTC. It specifies CASSTPGTGKLYEQYF.

This rearrangement joins TRBV5-5 to TRBJ1-2, with a possible D match to TRBD1 (5 bases). The CDR3 sequence is 17 residues long. Germline V gives CDR1 SGHKS, CDR2 YYEKEE (reference sequence). V was clipped by 0 bases and J by 2 bases, with 17 bases between them. CDR3 in DNA: TGTGCCAGCAGCTTGGCCCTTGGTGCAGGGCCCAACTATGGCTACACCTTC. The encoded protein is CASSLALGAGPNYGYTF.

CDR3 bases: TGTGCCAGCTCACCATCCGGGACAGGGAACTCACCCCTCCACTTT. This sequence encodes CASSPSGTGNSPLHF. This chain uses TRBV18 with TRBJ1-6; 9 nucleotides align to TRBD1. The V segment lost 2 bases and the J segment 10 bases; nucleotides outside the gene matches: 6. The length of the CDR3 is 15 residues. The germline V gene has CDR1 KGHSH and CDR2 LQKENI.

The chain joins TRBV5-6 to TRBJ1-5; D gene ambiguous. The CDR3 runs to 12 residues. Per the germline V gene, CDR1 is SGHDT and CDR2 is YYEEEE. Trimming pared 2 bases from V and 7 bases from J, leaving 7 bases between. The CDR3 coding sequence is TGTGCCAGCAGCTTTAGGGAGCAGCCCCAGCATTTT. It translates to CASSFREQPQHF.

This clone was observed once. An end of the junction differs from the germline gene, which may be a read error. Other DNA sequences of this sample code for an identical CDR3. The V gene is TRBV13, the J gene TRBJ2-7, with D possibly being TRBD1 (6 bases). CDR3 length equals 13 residues. Germline V gives CDR1 PRHDT, CDR2 FYEKMQ (reference sequence). In DNA form, the CDR3 reads TGTGCCAGCAGCGCGGACAGCTCCTACGAGCAATACTTC. As protein: CASSADSSYEQYF.

This sequence joins TRBV2 and TRBJ1-2, with D perhaps matching TRBD1 (6 bases). Trimming stripped 7 bases from V and 5 bases from J, with 23 bases between. This CDR3 is built from 16 residues. Germline CDR1 is SNHLY and CDR2 is FYNNEI. CDR3 nucleotide sequence: TGTGCCAGCAACGGTCCGGGACACCGCCTTGAGTATGGCTACACCTTC. It yields the protein CASNGPGHRLEYGYTF.

This clone occurred once. The V gene is TRBV7-3, the J gene TRBJ2-7; D perhaps matches TRBD2 (7 bases). Looked up from germline, CDR1 is SGHTA and CDR2 is FQGTGA. Trimming took off 4 bases at V and 2 bases at J, with 18 bases between the two ends. The CDR3 spans 16 residues. DNA for the CDR3: TGTGCCAGCAGCTCCACTCGAGGGGGGGCCCCCTACGAGCAGTACTTC. This encodes CASSSTRGGAPYEQYF.

V and J are TRBV6-5 and TRBJ1-2; 11 positions match TRBD1. The trim removed 8 bases at V and 2 bases at J, leaving 7 bases unmatched. Germline V gene data show CDR1 as MNHEY and CDR2 as SVGAGI. This CDR3 comprises 15 residues. The CDR3 region is CASSGGQGGNYGYTF. The CDR3 bases are TGTGCCAGCTCAGGGGGACAGGGGGGCAACTATGGCTACACCTTC.

J is TRBJ2-7 and V is TRBV18, with 11 bases identical to TRBD2. Trimming at V came to 3 bases and at J to 2 bases, leaving 3 bases not matched to a gene. The V gene's germline CDR1 is KGHSH and CDR2 LQKENI. The CDR3 is made up of 15 amino acids. The CDR3 reads CASSPRLAGTYEQYF. As DNA, the CDR3 is TGTGCCAGCTCACCTCGACTAGCGGGGACCTACGAGCAGTACTTC. Drawing the rest from reference TRBV18 and TRBJ2-7, the complete variable domain is NAGVMQNPRHLVRRRGQEARLRCSPMKGHSHVYWYRQLPEEGLKFMVYLQKENIIDESGMPKERFSAEFPKEGPSILRIQQVVRGDSAAYFCASSPRLAGTYEQYFGPGTRLTVT.

The chain links TRBV9 to TRBJ1-2, with D unclear. V lost 4 bases and J lost 6, with 10 bases in between. Germline assignment: CDR1 SGDLS and CDR2 YYNGEE. The CDR3 extends over 12 amino acids. This CDR3 reads CASSSLGDGYTF. CDR3 nucleotide sequence: TGTGCCAGCAGCTCCCTCGGGGATGGCTACACCTTC.

This clone was seen a handful of times. The chain recombines TRBV9 with TRBJ2-2, with 7 bases matching TRBD1. Germline V lookup: CDR1 SGDLS, CDR2 YYNGEE. This CDR3 spans 16 amino acids. V gave up 1 base and J gave up 1 base; unmatched junction bases: 4. This CDR3 is CASSVRDRLNTGELFF. The CDR3 DNA sequence: TGTGCCAGCAGCGTAAGGGACAGATTGAACACCGGGGAGCTGTTTTTT.

The rearrangement uses TRBV2 and TRBJ1-3; tentatively, D is TRBD1 (6 bases). The CDR3 consists of 16 residues. The V gene's germline CDR1 is SNHLY and CDR2 FYNNEI. Trimming shortened V by 1 base and J by 1 base, and 11 bases separated the two germline ends. CDR3 residues: CASSEEQGYSGNTIYF. For the CDR3, the DNA is TGTGCCAGCAGTGAAGAACAGGGATATTCTGGAAACACCATATATTTT.

The table lists this clone with a few counts. The V and J genes are TRBV5-1 and TRBJ1-6; 7 bases are a match to TRBD1. Per the germline V gene, CDR1 is SGHRS and CDR2 is YFSETQ. The CDR3 has 17 residues. Trimming removed 0 bases from V and 5 bases from J; junction bases left unmatched: 8. The CDR3 here is CASSLGLQGINNSPLHF. The CDR3 nucleotides are TGCGCCAGCAGCTTGGGCCTACAGGGGATTAATAATTCACCCCTCCACTTT.

This CDR3 is CATSDFGGQGAGELFF. CDR3 nucleotide sequence: TGTGCCACCAGTGATTTCGGGGGCCAGGGGGCCGGGGAGCTGTTTTTT. The chain couples TRBV24-1 to TRBJ2-2, with D perhaps TRBD1 (7 bases). The CDR3 has 16 amino acids. Trimming removed 1 base at V and 6 bases at J, with 14 bases between. Germline CDR1 KGHDR, CDR2 SFDVKD.

The chain couples TRBV7-9 to TRBJ2-3, with D hard to call. Trimming left V 3 bases short and J 4 bases short, with 11 bases between. Germline loops: CDR1 SEHNR, CDR2 FQNEAQ (reference sequence). The CDR3 has 14 amino acids. CDR3 nucleotides: TGTGCCAGCAGCTTCCGTCCGGCGGCAGATACGCAGTATTTT. Residues: CASSFRPAADTQYF.

The chain links TRBV19 to TRBJ2-7; maybe TRBD2 (6 bases). The V gene's germline CDR1 is LNHDA and CDR2 SQIVND (reference sequence). V lost 2 bases to trimming and J lost 7 bases, with 18 bases between them. CDR3 size: 15 residues. The CDR3 here is CASSIIRDSMREQYF. As DNA, the CDR3 is TGTGCCAGTAGTATAATTCGGGACTCCATGCGGGAGCAGTACTTC.

The gene calls are TRBV2 and TRBJ1-5; perhaps TRBD1 as D (6 bases). This CDR3 has 16 amino acids. Germline V gene sequence: CDR1 SNHLY, CDR2 FYNNEI. The ends were cut back, 2 bases at V and 6 bases at J, with 17 bases in the middle. CDR3 residues: CASSELLGGASQPQHF. DNA of the CDR3: TGTGCCAGCAGTGAACTATTAGGGGGGGCAAGTCAGCCCCAGCATTTT.

This clone has just one count. The chain recombines TRBV5-1 with TRBJ1-2, with 7 positions matching TRBD1. This CDR3 contains 13 residues. V dropped 2 bases and J dropped 6; count of bases not matched to a gene: 4. CDR1 is SGHRS and CDR2 is YFSETQ in the germline V gene. The CDR3 DNA sequence: TGCGCCAGCAGCTTAACAGGGGTTGATGGCTACACCTTC. Translating gives CASSLTGVDGYTF.